This is a list of T cell receptor beta chains from one sample in a study of T cell responses to AZD1222 COVID-19 vaccine. Profiled with immunoSEQ multiplex PCR; TCRdb holds only in-frame clones, not every one. The sample has 90,000 to 150,000 clones; more than 85% are singletons. The sample was peripheral blood, taken on day 0 of AZD1222 vaccination. The receptor set was obtained from an adult in good health. Both conserved end residues are part of each CDR3. A D gene is named only where the DNA matches it firmly. Clone size is shown for a subset of rows, as once, few, many or a class of expanded clone.

clone_size j_call v_call d_call cdr3_nt cdr3_aa
- TRBJ2-7 TRBV6-6 TRBD2 TGTGCCAGCAGTCGCTCCGGGACTAGCGGGAGTTACTACGAGCAGTACTTC CASSRSGTSGSYYEQYF
- TRBJ2-7 TRBV5-1 - TGCGCCAGCAGCTTGGGATTAACGGATCGCGCCTACGAGCAGTACTTC CASSLGLTDRAYEQYF
- TRBJ1-2 TRBV28 - TGTGCCAGCAGTCCCCGTGGGAGGGCCTACGTCAATAACTATGGCTACACCTTC CASSPRGRAYVNNYGYTF
once TRBJ1-1 TRBV9 - TGTGCCAGCAGCGTAGCGGCGGGGGGCAGTATGAACACTGAAGCTTTCTTT CASSVAAGGSMNTEAFF
- TRBJ2-2 TRBV5-1 - TGCGCCAGCAGCTTCGGCGGCAACACCGGGGAGCTGTTTTTT CASSFGGNTGELFF
- TRBJ2-2 TRBV9 TRBD2 TGTGCCAGCAGCGTAAACCCCGGGACTAGCGGTACCGGGGAGCTGTTTTTT CASSVNPGTSGTGELFF
once TRBJ2-7 TRBV4-1 - TGCGCCAGCAGCCTAGAGGGCTACACCGTCGAGCAGTACTTC CASSLEGYTVEQYF
- TRBJ2-2 TRBV5-1 TRBD1 TGCGCCAGCAGTTTTGGACAGGGTATATTAGCCGGGGAGCTGTTTTTT CASSFGQGILAGELFF
- TRBJ2-7 TRBV27 TRBD1 TGTGCCAGCACCCGTTGGGGACAGGAGCGCTCCTACGAGCAGTACTTC CASTRWGQERSYEQYF
- TRBJ1-2 TRBV19 - TGTGCCAGTAGTACCTCGACGGGTAACTATGGCTACACCTTC CASSTSTGNYGYTF
- TRBJ2-3 TRBV5-1 - TGCGCCAGCAGCGCCACAGATACGCAGTATTTT CASSATDTQYF
- TRBJ1-5 TRBV3-1/TRBV3-2 - TGTGCCAGCAGCCAAGGGACAGGCAATCAGCCCCAGCATTTT CASSQGTGNQPQHF
- TRBJ1-3 TRBV19 - TGTGCCAGCGGGGAATTGTCCCCCTCTGGAAACACCATATATTTT CASGELSPSGNTIYF
- TRBJ2-3 TRBV19 - TGTGCCAGTAGTCTTGAGGGAGACACAGATACGCAGTATTTT CASSLEGDTDTQYF
- TRBJ1-4 TRBV28 - TGTGCCAGCAGTTTGAGCCTCCCAACTAATGAAAAACTGTTTTTT CASSLSLPTNEKLFF
- TRBJ2-5 TRBV11-2 - TGTGCCAGCAGCCTCGGACTGCCAGAGACCCAGTACTTC CASSLGLPETQYF
- TRBJ2-1 TRBV28 - TGTGCCAGCAGTGCACCCCGACTAGTTCCCTACAATGAGCAGTTCTTC CASSAPRLVPYNEQFF
once TRBJ2-1 TRBV6-5 - TGTGCCAGCAAATCTCAGGTCAATGAGCAGTTCTTC CASKSQVNEQFF
- TRBJ2-5 TRBV2 - TGTGCCAGCAGGAAAGGACGGACCCAAGAGACCCAGTACTTC CASRKGRTQETQYF
- TRBJ2-1 TRBV3-1/TRBV3-2 TRBD2 TGTGCCAGCAGCCCCTCCCGGGGACTAGCGGGAGTGTCCTACAATGAGCAGTTCTTC CASSPSRGLAGVSYNEQFF
- TRBJ2-3 TRBV5-4 TRBD2 TGTGCCAGCAGCTTGGAGGGAGGGCCGACAGATACGCAGTATTTT CASSLEGGPTDTQYF
few TRBJ1-5 TRBV27 TRBD1 TGTGCCAGCCGACAGGGCTACAATCAGCCCCAGCATTTT CASRQGYNQPQHF
once TRBJ2-3 TRBV6-5 - TGTGCCAGCAGACCCCCCGGGACAAGCACAGATACGCAGTATTTT CASRPPGTSTDTQYF
- TRBJ1-6 TRBV3-1/TRBV3-2 - TGTGCCAGCAGCCCCTGGGGGGAGAATTCACCCCTCCACTTT CASSPWGENSPLHF
- TRBJ2-2 TRBV3-1/TRBV3-2 TRBD1 TGTGCCAGCAGCCAAGACGGACAGGGGGCCGACACCGGGGAGCTGTTTTTT CASSQDGQGADTGELFF
- TRBJ2-3 TRBV7-2 TRBD2 TGTGCCAGCAGCTTAGTTGCGGGAGCAGATACGCAGTATTTT CASSLVAGADTQYF
- TRBJ2-7 TRBV9 TRBD2 TGTGCCAGCAGCGTAGATGGCGGGAGGACCCTCGGGGAGCAGTACTTC CASSVDGGRTLGEQYF
- TRBJ2-3 TRBV19 TRBD2 TGTGCCAGTAGACGACTAGCGGGAGTAGGAGAGGATACGCAGTATTTT CASRRLAGVGEDTQYF
- TRBJ2-1 TRBV7-9 TRBD1 TGTGCCAGCCCGCGGGGACAGGGATTCGATGAGCAGTTCTTC CASPRGQGFDEQFF